This TCR beta chain was recorded in a study of blood T cell repertoires in COVID-19. The CDR3 has 15 amino acids. The V gene end was trimmed by 3 bases and the J gene end by 4 bases; junction bases not matched to a gene: 1. The germline V gene has CDR1 SGDLS and CDR2 YYNGEE. Method: immunoSEQ multiplex PCR; TCRdb's copy keeps in-frame clones and lacks some. In the table there are over 150,000 clones, about 88% of which are singletons. As concerns this clone: This CDR3 is also generated by other DNA sequences in the sample.

This clonotype was sampled from a man in his 60s with COVID-19, enrolled during active disease. Specimen: peripheral blood. This chain uses TRBV9 with TRBJ2-1; TRBD2 matches 13 bases. The CDR3 bases are TGTGCCAGCAGCGGGGGACTAGCGGGATACAATGAGCAGTTCTTC. Translation gives CASSGGLAGYNEQFF.